This TCR beta chain was captured in a study of OX40 agonist ivuxolimab in advanced cancers. Across the study: Patients were 65% to 85% male with ages about 20 to 79, mean roughly 55.

CDR3 length equals 16 residues. Trimming removed 4 bases from V and 2 bases from J; junction bases left unmatched: 5. The germline gives CDR1 MNHEY, CDR2 SVGAGI. Clones were read by immunoSEQ multiplex PCR, and TCRdb kept only the in-frame ones, dropping some. This table has fewer than 85,000 clones, 90% appearing once. This sequence joins TRBV6-5 and TRBJ2-6; 7 bases match TRBD1. This receptor was obtained from an adult with an advanced solid tumor such as melanoma, head and neck, liver or kidney cancer. The input for sequencing was CD4+ or CD8+ T cells sorted from blood, taken in a trial of the OX40 agonist ivuxolimab. The CDR3 sequence is CASSLKGTAGANVLTF. The CDR3 DNA sequence: TGTGCCAGCAGTTTGAAAGGGACAGCTGGGGCCAACGTCCTGACTTTC.